This T cell receptor beta chain came from a study of OX40 agonist ivuxolimab in advanced cancers. The wider study: Enrolled patients in dose escalation had cancers that were hepatocellular carcinoma, melanoma, renal cell or head and neck cancer.

Findings and limits, study-wide: Nonresponders included some who also had low normalized T-cell clonal expansion.

V lost 4 bases to trimming and J lost 6 bases; unmatched junction nucleotides: 11. The CDR3 covers 15 residues. The germline gives CDR1 MGHRA, CDR2 YSYEKL. Sequenced by immunoSEQ multiplex PCR; TCRdb stores in-frame clones only, minus some. Of 40,000 to 50,000 clones listed, about 86% are singletons. On this clone itself: As yet, its antigen is unknown.

The J gene is TRBJ1-1, the V gene TRBV4-1; 7 positions match TRBD1. Specimen: CD4+ or CD8+ T cells sorted from blood, collected in a trial of the OX40 agonist ivuxolimab. The receptor was derived from an adult with an advanced solid tumor such as melanoma, head and neck, liver or kidney cancer. The CDR3 here is CASSLWTGAVSEAFF. DNA of the CDR3: TGCGCCAGCAGCCTATGGACAGGAGCGGTCTCTGAAGCTTTCTTT.